The rows below give T cell receptor beta chains drawn from one sample of a study of OX40 agonist ivuxolimab in advanced cancers. Repertoires were generated with immunoSEQ multiplex PCR, while TCRdb's copy carries only in-frame clones and drops some. The sample holds about 32,000 clones; over 75% are singletons and the top ten take over 20%. This sample comprised CD4+ or CD8+ T cells sorted from blood, obtained in a trial of the OX40 agonist ivuxolimab. Every receptor here comes from an adult with an advanced solid tumor such as melanoma, head and neck, liver or kidney cancer. Both conserved end residues are part of each CDR3. The order of the fields is clone size, V gene, D gene, J gene, CDR3 protein, CDR3 DNA. The D gene is left open where the match is weak. Clone size, where shown, is once, few, many, or a class for clones that have expanded.

.,TRBV29-1,TRBD1,TRBJ2-1,CSGGTGAPPKFF,TGCAGCGGAGGGACAGGGGCCCCTCCTAAGTTCTTC
.,TRBV6-5,.,TRBJ2-7,CASTYRAEQYF,TGTGCCAGCACCTACAGGGCCGAGCAGTACTTC
.,TRBV9,.,TRBJ2-1,CASSVGTALGDEQFF,TGTGCCAGCAGCGTAGGGACGGCTCTGGGGGATGAGCAGTTCTTC
.,TRBV27,TRBD1,TRBJ1-1,CASSRGGQGNTEAFF,TGTGCCAGCAGTAGGGGAGGACAGGGAAACACTGAAGCTTTCTTT
once,TRBV27,.,TRBJ2-4,CASSLEGLLAKNIQYF,TGTGCCAGCAGTTTAGAGGGACTGCTAGCCAAAAACATTCAGTACTTC
.,TRBV6-5,.,TRBJ2-1,CASSYSHGGPNEQFF,TGTGCCAGCAGTTACTCACACGGGGGGCCCAATGAGCAGTTCTTC
.,TRBV2,.,TRBJ2-2,CASSSSNTGELFF,TGTGCCAGCAGCAGCTCGAACACCGGGGAGCTGTTTTTT
few,TRBV6-6,TRBD1,TRBJ1-1,CASSYPQGAEAFF,TGTGCCAGCAGTTACCCACAGGGGGCTGAAGCTTTCTTT
.,TRBV11-2,TRBD2,TRBJ2-1,CASSLRLAGDNEQFF,TGTGCCAGCAGCTTAAGACTAGCGGGGGATAATGAGCAGTTCTTC
.,TRBV27,.,TRBJ1-2,CASSSRDKDGYTF,TGTGCCAGCAGTTCCCGGGACAAGGATGGCTACACCTTC
.,TRBV6-1,.,TRBJ1-2,CATHPRGYGYTF,TGTGCCACCCATCCCAGGGGCTATGGCTACACCTTC
.,TRBV28,.,TRBJ1-2,CASSLKANYGYTF,TGTGCCAGCAGTTTGAAAGCTAACTATGGCTACACCTTC
.,TRBV5-5,.,TRBJ2-3,CASSFQRAEDTQYF,TGTGCCAGCAGCTTTCAACGGGCGGAAGATACGCAGTATTTT
.,TRBV11-2,.,TRBJ1-2,CASSKGGSRKTYGYTF,TGTGCCAGCAGCAAAGGTGGAAGCAGAAAGACCTATGGCTACACCTTC
.,TRBV19,TRBD1,TRBJ2-1,CASSPTGHEQFF,TGTGCCAGTAGCCCGACAGGGCATGAGCAGTTCTTC
.,TRBV7-9,TRBD1,TRBJ1-1,CASSLRRDSYTEAFF,TGTGCCAGCAGCTTACGACGGGACAGTTACACTGAAGCTTTCTTT
.,TRBV4-1,.,TRBJ2-2,CASSQVSTGRRGELFF,TGCGCCAGCAGCCAAGTGAGTACAGGCCGCCGCGGGGAGCTGTTTTTT
.,TRBV10-2,.,TRBJ2-3,CASSDLFAGQGDTQYF,TGCGCCAGCAGTGACCTCTTTGCGGGCCAGGGAGATACGCAGTATTTT
once,TRBV6-1,TRBD1,TRBJ2-5,CATNGQGGETQYF,TGTGCCACCAACGGACAGGGGGGTGAGACCCAGTACTTC
.,TRBV5-1,.,TRBJ1-2,CASSPGDGENYGYTF,TGCGCCAGCAGCCCGGGGGACGGTGAAAACTATGGCTACACCTTC
.,TRBV14,TRBD1,TRBJ1-2,CASSLDRVRGYTF,TGTGCCAGCAGCCTCGACAGGGTCCGTGGCTACACCTTC
.,TRBV9,.,TRBJ2-7,CASSVGGSSYEQYF,TGTGCCAGCAGCGTAGGGGGGTCCTCCTACGAGCAGTACTTC
.,TRBV13,.,TRBJ1-3,CASSTTQGEAGNTIYF,TGTGCCAGCAGTACCACGCAGGGTGAGGCTGGAAACACCATATATTTT
once,TRBV6-5,.,TRBJ2-2,CASSYSYRATNGELFF,TGTGCCAGCAGTTACTCGTACAGGGCAACGAACGGGGAGCTGTTTTTT
few,TRBV2,.,TRBJ1-2,CASIKEAYARYGYTF,TGTGCCAGCATTAAAGAGGCCTATGCCCGCTATGGCTACACCTTC
.,TRBV18,.,TRBJ1-4,CASSPPMGGGEKLFF,TGTGCCAGCTCACCACCGATGGGAGGTGGTGAAAAACTGTTTTTT
.,TRBV7-9,.,TRBJ1-2,CASSSLVANYGYTF,TGTGCCAGCAGCTCACTGGTAGCTAACTATGGCTACACCTTC
few,TRBV5-4,TRBD2,TRBJ2-3,CASSSSSGGVDTQYF,TGTGCCAGCAGCTCTTCTAGCGGGGGGGTAGATACGCAGTATTTT
.,TRBV7-9,TRBD1,TRBJ2-5,CASSLWTGSQETQYF,TGTGCCAGCAGCTTATGGACAGGGAGCCAAGAGACCCAGTACTTC
.,TRBV19,.,TRBJ1-3,CASIQGRSGNTIYF,TGTGCCAGTATACAGGGCAGATCTGGAAACACCATATATTTT
.,TRBV19,.,TRBJ1-1,CASSIAFTGSTEAFF,TGTGCCAGTAGTATAGCTTTTACAGGGAGCACTGAAGCTTTCTTT
.,TRBV19,TRBD1,TRBJ1-3,CASSKTGVVSGNTIYF,TGTGCCAGTAGTAAGACAGGGGTCGTCTCTGGAAACACCATATATTTT
.,TRBV5-6,.,TRBJ1-5,CASSLGGRYSNQPQHF,TGTGCCAGCAGCTTGGGGGGACGTTATAGCAATCAGCCCCAGCATTTT
.,TRBV28,.,TRBJ1-2,CASSSAYGYTF,TGTGCCAGCAGCTCAGCCTATGGCTACACCTTC
.,TRBV28,TRBD1,TRBJ1-4,CASHRDSEPEKLFF,TGTGCCAGCCATCGGGACAGCGAACCAGAAAAACTGTTTTTT
medium-sized,TRBV27,.,TRBJ1-2,CASSLYGFYGYTF,TGTGCCAGCAGTTTATACGGATTCTATGGCTACACCTTC
.,TRBV29-1,.,TRBJ1-1,CSVEAEKRAFF,TGCAGCGTTGAAGCAGAGAAGAGAGCTTTCTTT
few,TRBV7-9,.,TRBJ2-1,CASSLAGGLNEQFF,TGTGCCAGCAGCTTAGCCGGAGGGTTGAATGAGCAGTTCTTC
.,TRBV6-5,.,TRBJ1-2,CASSPPGGVYGYTF,TGTGCCAGCAGCCCCCCCGGAGGCGTCTATGGCTACACCTTC
.,TRBV11-1,.,TRBJ1-2,CASRPRGTQGSNYGYTF,TGTGCCAGCCGCCCCCGGGGGACGCAGGGGTCCAACTATGGCTACACCTTC
once,TRBV7-7,TRBD1,TRBJ1-2,CASSHLLPDRDSPFGYTF,TGTGCCAGCAGCCACCTTCTACCTGACCGGGACAGCCCCTTTGGCTACACCTTC
.,TRBV19,.,TRBJ1-1,CASTTATEAFF,TGTGCCAGTACGACAGCCACTGAAGCTTTCTTT